The clone carrying this T cell receptor (beta chain) was picked up many times. The data are from a study of tumor-infiltrating lymphocytes in primary liver carcinoma. Production of TCR beta cDNA used around 0.45 ug total RNA together with a constant-region primer. Investigators got TCR beta libraries out of three nested multiplex PCR rounds, done with slightly modified ARM-PCR. A C-beta reverse primer and TRBV1-TRBV30 forward primers served in each of the first two PCR rounds, at 9 to 11 cycles apiece. One entry per CDR3 protein results from TCRdb running MiXCR on the multiplex PCR reads. The data contain more than 55,000 distinct CDR3 sequences, 71% of them singletons. The source material, 20-30 mg of unsorted bulk tissue, was used to co-extract RNA and DNA. This CDR3 spans 14 amino acids. The germline gives CDR1 SGHAT, CDR2 FQDESV (reference sequence). V lost 1 base to trimming and J lost 0 bases, with 4 bases between them.

The specimen was liver tumor tissue from sampling region 2. Indicated subset: tumor region T2, inferior pole. This chain joins TRBV11-1 and TRBJ2-1; the D is unclear. The TCR sequence derives from a middle-aged man with primary liver carcinoma and hepatitis B virus infection. The CDR3, as DNA: TGTGCCAGCAGCTTAGAGGACTCCTACAATGAGCAGTTCTTC. Amino acid sequence: CASSLEDSYNEQFF. Variable domain in full (rest from reference TRBV11-1 and TRBJ2-1): EAEVAQSPRYKITEKSQAVAFWCDPISGHATLYWYRQILGQGPELLVQFQDESVVDDSQLPKDRFSAERLKGVDSTLKIQPAELGDSAMYLCASSLEDSYNEQFFGPGTRLTVL.